This TCR beta chain was documented in a study of identical twins (TCRdb year 2016). The study in broad terms: The study deep-sequenced TCR alpha and beta repertoires from monozygotic twins, unrelated adults of various ages and cord blood to test whether fetal clonotypes persist. To rule out contamination, replicate twin experiments were performed at different times with different library preparation protocols. General conclusions and limits of the study: Abundant cord blood beta clonotypes had fewer insertions, young adult naive repertoires showed a similar but weaker trend, and memory repertoires showed no such trend. Conclusions relied on cross-sectional statistical analysis, since the same donors could not be followed over many years. In monozygotic twins, recombination models systematically underestimated out-of-frame TCR alpha sharing, but the models matched the sharing seen between unrelated individuals. Out-of-frame TCR alpha sequences shared between twins showed an excess of low generation-probability sequences compared with coincidental sharing between unrelated individuals. The excess sharing between twins in beta out-of-frame sequences was weaker because fewer shared sequences reduced the signal-to-noise ratio. Invariant T cells such as MAIT and iNKT could partly confound zero-insertion analyses, though diverse VJ usage argued against this for most clonotypes.

Every donor in the study was a healthy Caucasian. The study also sequenced three unrelated non-twin adults: a male aged 18 to 30, a male aged 50 to 59 and a female aged 50 to 59. Using Miltenyi CD45RO+ enrichment and human naive T-cell isolation kits, memory (CD45RO+) and naive T cells were isolated from PBMC. The library came from 5' RACE. The sequencer was an Illumina HiSeq 2000. Template switching introduced a universal primer binding site; the final cDNA contained a unique molecular identifier, enabling accurate counting of TCR cDNA molecules. Specific primers in the conserved constant-segment region were used to synthesize first-strand cDNA for TCR alpha and beta chains. To control for contamination, every cDNA library was double barcoded, receiving both a SMART-Mk sample barcode and Illumina barcodes. TruSeq adapter sequences along with Illumina sample barcodes were introduced in two successive PCR steps. TCR alpha and beta cDNA libraries were sequenced on the Illumina HiSeq platform with custom primers. The paper's processing steps were these. MiGEC processed the raw reads to extract unique molecular identifiers, while MiXCR was used to determine the CDR3 positions. For each individual, recombination models were inferred using an EM algorithm with the repgenHMM and IGoR tools. Shared clonotypes were analyzed with the tcR package in R, and sharing was normalized by the product of cloneset sizes. To study raw recombination free of thymic and clonal selection effects, out-of-frame nonproductive sequences were analyzed. TCRdb took the public reads, trimmed them with fastp at Q25, ran MiXCR for clone calling and kept in-frame beta chains. Rows matching on CDR3 protein sequence are summarized as one entry with the most common DNA and genes. The V and J calls come from TCRdb's annotation, not from the publication. Present in this sample are more than 650,000 distinct CDR3 sequences, 5.5% to 7.5% of which were seen just once. The ten largest make up 1.5% to 2% of the sample.

The germline V gene encodes CDR1 MNHEY and CDR2 SVGEGT. The CDR3 numbers 19 residues from cysteine through phenylalanine. Kept here is only the CDR3 DNA, which spans 57 bases and is read in frame from base 1. The V end gives up 0 bases and the J end 0 bases, leaving 10 bases in the junction not matched to a gene. Concerning this clonotype itself: The antigen it binds to is not known. No much larger clonotype is one base removed from it; base qualities were not supplied.

The chain is encoded by TRBV6-2 or TRBV6-3 joined to TRBJ2-1, and 8 junction bases match TRBD1. The sample was naive T cells sorted from blood. Per the publication, the cell subset or site label means: cells isolated with a human naive T-cell isolation kit. The clonotype comes from a young man in good health. The CDR3 is CASSYSSTGTGLSYNEQFF. In nucleotide form, the sequence is TGTGCCAGCAGTTACTCGAGTACCGGGACAGGACTCTCCTACAATGAGCAGTTCTTC.